This T cell receptor beta chain was recorded in a study of identical twins. Study outcomes and limitations: Sharing of beta out-of-frame sequences by twins showed a weaker excess.

One entry per CDR3 protein, called by TCRdb with MiXCR from the 5' RACE reads. The repertoire holds roughly 720,000 distinct CDR3 sequences, with roughly 18% as singletons. V was clipped by 5 bases and J by 1 base; unmatched bases: 7. From germline, CDR1 is MNHEY and CDR2 SVGEGT. The CDR3 length is 15 residues. Of note for this clonotype: Its antigen is still unknown.

This sample was also put to use in a study of T cells expressing NK-cell markers.

The chain employs TRBV6-2 or TRBV6-3 and TRBJ2-7, with 8 bases matching TRBD2. The sequence came from a woman between 18 and 30 years old in good health. What was sequenced was PBMCs. CDR3 coding DNA: TGTGCCAGCAGTACATCACTAGCGGTATCCTACGAGCAGTACTTC. As protein: CASSTSLAVSYEQYF.